A selection of T cell receptor beta chains follows, all from one sample in a study of lymphopenia after photon versus proton radiotherapy. Some clones are missing from TCRdb's copy, which holds only in-frame ones; the method was immunoSEQ multiplex PCR. The sample carries some 25,000 clones, over 80% recorded once. This sample comprised peripheral blood, obtained from a patient treated with proton-based radiotherapy. These receptors originate from a woman between 65 and 79 years old with pancreatic cancer. Both conserved end residues are part of each CDR3. D genes are given only for firm matches. A clone size is listed for some rows: how often the clone was seen (once, few, many), or a class if it is expanded.

TRBV28	NA	TRBJ1-2	NA	CASSFTSVYGYTF	TGTGCCAGCAGTTTTACGAGTGTCTATGGCTACACCTTC
TRBV4-3	NA	TRBJ1-2	NA	CASSQDLGNYGYTF	TGCGCCAGCAGCCAAGATCTAGGCAACTATGGCTACACCTTC
TRBV5-1	NA	TRBJ1-2	TRBD1	CASSLVGGNGYTF	TGCGCCAGCAGCTTGGTAGGGGGCAATGGCTACACCTTC
TRBV5-6	few	TRBJ2-2	NA	CASSFVQGDTGELFF	TGTGCCAGCAGCTTCGTACAGGGAGACACCGGGGAGCTGTTTTTT
TRBV20-1	NA	TRBJ2-7	NA	CSASDHEQYF	TGCAGTGCTTCCGACCACGAGCAGTACTTC
TRBV19	NA	TRBJ1-6	NA	CASSIRGDSPLHF	TGTGCCAGTAGTATACGGGGCGATTCACCCCTCCACTTT
TRBV18	NA	TRBJ1-6	NA	CASSQQEYNSPLHF	TGTGCCAGCTCCCAACAGGAGTATAATTCACCCCTCCACTTT
TRBV29-1	NA	TRBJ1-2	TRBD1	CSADGTGKGYTF	TGCAGCGCCGACGGGACAGGGAAAGGCTACACCTTC
TRBV6-1	NA	TRBJ2-7	NA	CASSSTPPIKDEQYF	TGTGCCAGCAGTTCTACGCCCCCCATCAAGGACGAGCAGTACTTC
TRBV2	once	TRBJ2-1	NA	CASAYNEQFF	TGTGCCAGCGCCTACAATGAGCAGTTCTTC
TRBV12-2	NA	TRBJ2-7	NA	CASRLAGLPGAYEQYF	TGTGCAAGTCGCTTAGCGGGGCTACCGGGAGCCTACGAGCAGTACTTC
TRBV6-5	NA	TRBJ2-2	NA	CASSLGAGELFF	TGTGCCAGCAGTTTGGGGGCCGGGGAGCTGTTTTTT
TRBV2	NA	TRBJ1-4	TRBD1	CARGTDQNEKLFF	TGTGCCAGGGGGACAGACCAGAATGAAAAACTGTTTTTT
TRBV27	NA	TRBJ2-7	TRBD2	CASSPTTSGSLEQYF	TGTGCCAGCAGTCCTACAACTAGCGGGAGTCTCGAGCAGTACTTC
TRBV20-1	NA	TRBJ1-2	NA	CSVLKVYGYTF	TGCAGTGTGCTCAAGGTCTATGGCTACACCTTC
TRBV10-3	NA	TRBJ2-5	TRBD2	CATGLAGAETQYF	TGTGCCACAGGGCTAGCGGGAGCAGAGACCCAGTACTTC
TRBV13	NA	TRBJ1-1	TRBD1	CASSPGQGDPEAFF	TGTGCCAGCAGCCCCGGACAGGGGGATCCTGAAGCTTTCTTT
TRBV4-3	NA	TRBJ2-3	NA	CASSQDASREISDTQYF	TGCGCCAGCAGCCAAGATGCTTCTCGGGAGATATCAGATACGCAGTATTTT
TRBV7-8	NA	TRBJ1-5	NA	CASSLKISNQPQHF	TGTGCCAGCAGCCTTAAAATTAGCAATCAGCCCCAGCATTTT
TRBV30	NA	TRBJ1-3	TRBD1	CAWALPGTGRGNTIYF	TGTGCCTGGGCGCTTCCCGGGACAGGGCGCGGAAACACCATATATTTT
TRBV7-9	NA	TRBJ2-3	NA	CASSLIASGTDTQYF	TGTGCCAGCAGCTTAATAGCTAGCGGCACAGATACGCAGTATTTT
TRBV2	NA	TRBJ1-3	NA	CASRGPGNTIYF	TGTGCCAGCCGGGGGCCTGGAAACACCATATATTTT
TRBV28	NA	TRBJ1-6	NA	CASSLLYSPLHF	TGTGCCAGCAGTTTACTTTATTCACCCCTCCACTTT
TRBV4-2	NA	TRBJ2-3	TRBD1	CASSPGQGSADTQYF	TGTGCCAGCAGCCCGGGACAGGGCTCGGCAGATACGCAGTATTTT
TRBV5-5	NA	TRBJ1-2	TRBD1	CASRPGQGSLNYGYTF	TGTGCCAGCCGGCCGGGACAGGGGAGTCTTAACTATGGCTACACCTTC
TRBV18	NA	TRBJ2-1	TRBD2	CASSPSLAGGPSEQFF	TGTGCCAGCTCACCATCCCTAGCGGGAGGGCCTAGTGAGCAGTTCTTC
TRBV7-8	NA	TRBJ2-1	TRBD1	CASSLAGTGVTEQFF	TGTGCCAGCAGCTTAGCCGGGACAGGAGTCACTGAGCAGTTCTTC
TRBV5-8	NA	TRBJ1-1	NA	CASSYKGSMNTEAFF	TGTGCCAGCAGCTACAAGGGCTCCATGAACACTGAAGCTTTCTTT
TRBV7-2	NA	TRBJ1-6	NA	CASSLVTQRNASPLHF	TGTGCCAGCAGCTTAGTGACCCAGAGAAACGCTTCACCCCTCCACTTT
TRBV2	NA	TRBJ1-2	TRBD1	CASSGGQGYGYTF	TGTGCCAGCAGCGGGGGACAGGGGTACGGCTACACCTTC
TRBV19	few	TRBJ1-5	NA	CASSKGRGQGNQPQHF	TGTGCCAGTAGTAAGGGGCGGGGGCAAGGCAATCAGCCCCAGCATTTT
TRBV19	once	TRBJ1-1	NA	CASSISGRTEAFF	TGTGCCAGTAGTATAAGCGGGCGGACTGAAGCTTTCTTT
TRBV7-8	NA	TRBJ1-6	NA	CASSIRQERGSPLHF	TGTGCCAGCAGCATCCGACAGGAGAGGGGTTCACCCCTCCACTTT